This T cell receptor beta chain derives from a study of beta chain features in type 1 diabetes. Study results and caveats: People with Type 1 diabetes carried modestly yet significantly shorter TCRB CDR3s in all four CD4+ subsets. Compared with healthy donors, patients appeared to share more similar naive, central memory and regulatory TCRB repertoires.

cDNA synthesis used the whole RNA isolate, giving expressed TCRB sequences. Only in-frame clones appear in the TCRdb table, and some are missing; sequencing was by immunoSEQ multiplex PCR. In the table there are under 250,000 clones, about 30% of which are singletons. Remarks on this clone: Its antigen remains unidentified. A much larger clone lies one base from this, so it may be a read error.

V lost 3 bases to trimming and J lost 0 bases, with 10 bases between them. The germline CDR1 and CDR2 sequences are SGDLS and YYNGEE. The length of the CDR3 is 15 residues. Sequenced material: central memory CD4+ T cells from blood. This chain joins TRBV9 and TRBJ2-1; D ambiguous. The receptor's source is a man aged 30-40 years in good health. DNA for the CDR3: TGTGCCAGCAGCGCCGGACCCAGCTCCTACAATGAGCAGTTCTTC. This sequence encodes CASSAGPSSYNEQFF. Using reference TRBV9 and TRBJ2-1 for the parts outside the CDR3, the full variable domain is DSGVTQTPKHLITATGQRVTLRCSPRSGDLSVYWYQQSLDQGLQFLIQYYNGEERAKGNILERFSAQQFPDLHSELNLSSLELGDSALYFCASSAGPSSYNEQFFGPGTRLTVL.